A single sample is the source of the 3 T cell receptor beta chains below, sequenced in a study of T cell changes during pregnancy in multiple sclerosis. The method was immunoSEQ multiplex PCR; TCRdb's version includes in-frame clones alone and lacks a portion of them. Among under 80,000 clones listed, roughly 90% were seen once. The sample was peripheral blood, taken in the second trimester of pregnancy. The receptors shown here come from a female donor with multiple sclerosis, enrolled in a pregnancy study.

CDR3 DNA sequence: TGCAGCGTCCGAAAGACAGGGCCTAGCACAGATACGCAGTATTTT. It is translated as CSVRKTGPSTDTQYF. The chain carries TRBV29-1 and TRBJ2-3, with 7 nucleotides matching TRBD1. The CDR3 extends over 15 amino acids. Germline V gene lookup returns CDR1 SQVTM and CDR2 ANQGSEA. V lost 6 bases and J lost 0; bases outside the gene matches: 9.

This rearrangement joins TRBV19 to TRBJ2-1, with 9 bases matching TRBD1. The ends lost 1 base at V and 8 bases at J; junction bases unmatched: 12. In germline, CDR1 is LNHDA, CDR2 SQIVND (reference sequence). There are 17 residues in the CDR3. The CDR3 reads CASSIGPMRTGAHEQFF. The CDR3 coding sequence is TGTGCCAGTAGTATAGGCCCGATGAGGACAGGGGCCCATGAGCAGTTCTTC.

The CDR3 protein is CASSNTGVGNEKLFF. In nucleotides, the CDR3 is TGCGCCAGCAGCAATACAGGGGTAGGGAATGAAAAACTGTTTTTT. This sequence joins TRBV5-1 and TRBJ1-4; 7 positions agree with TRBD1. V lost 4 bases to trimming and J lost 5 bases; unmatched junction nucleotides: 8. Germline values: CDR1 SGHRS, CDR2 YFSETQ. The CDR3 has 15 amino acids.